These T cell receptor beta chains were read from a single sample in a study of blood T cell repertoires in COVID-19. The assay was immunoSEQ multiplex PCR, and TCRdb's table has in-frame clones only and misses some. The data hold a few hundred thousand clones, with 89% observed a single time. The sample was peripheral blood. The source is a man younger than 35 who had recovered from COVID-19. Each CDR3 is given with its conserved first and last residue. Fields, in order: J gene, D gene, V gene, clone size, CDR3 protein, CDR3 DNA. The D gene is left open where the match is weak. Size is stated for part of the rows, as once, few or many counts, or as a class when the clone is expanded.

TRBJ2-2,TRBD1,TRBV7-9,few,CASSRDRVGTGELFF,TGTGCCAGCAGCCGGGACAGGGTCGGAACCGGGGAGCTGTTTTTT
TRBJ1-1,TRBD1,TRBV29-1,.,CSVVRAGQGARGTEAFF,TGCAGCGTTGTACGGGCTGGACAGGGGGCGCGAGGCACTGAAGCTTTCTTT
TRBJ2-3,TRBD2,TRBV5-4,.,CAIRLAVDTQYF,TGTGCCATACGACTAGCTGTAGATACGCAGTATTTT
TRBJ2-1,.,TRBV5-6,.,CASTRDSYNEQFF,TGTGCCAGCACCCGAGACAGTTACAATGAGCAGTTCTTC
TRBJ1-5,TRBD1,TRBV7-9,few,CATSTGQGSFGQPQHF,TGTGCCACCAGTACTGGACAGGGAAGTTTCGGACAGCCCCAGCATTTT
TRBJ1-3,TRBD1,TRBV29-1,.,CSVETGTTGNTIYF,TGCAGCGTTGAGACAGGGACAACTGGAAACACCATATATTTT
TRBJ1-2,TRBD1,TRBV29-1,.,CSVEAGTGGPGYTF,TGCAGCGTTGAAGCCGGGACAGGGGGCCCCGGCTACACCTTC
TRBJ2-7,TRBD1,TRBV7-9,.,CASSPLDRGAYEQYF,TGTGCCAGCAGCCCCTTGGACAGGGGCGCCTACGAGCAGTACTTC
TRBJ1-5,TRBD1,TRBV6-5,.,CASSSRTGGTNQPQHF,TGTGCCAGCAGTTCAAGGACAGGGGGGACCAATCAGCCCCAGCATTTT
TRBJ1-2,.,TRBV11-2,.,CASSLGREGGYTF,TGTGCCAGCAGCCTTGGCCGTGAGGGTGGCTACACCTTC
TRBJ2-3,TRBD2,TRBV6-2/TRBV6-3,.,CASSSIGGAKDTQYF,TGTGCCAGCAGTTCTATCGGGGGGGCCAAAGATACGCAGTATTTT
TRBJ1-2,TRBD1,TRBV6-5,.,CASSSRQGIVRGYTF,TGTGCCAGCAGCTCTCGACAGGGGATTGTGCGTGGCTACACCTTC
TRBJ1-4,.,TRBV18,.,CASSLGATNEKLFF,TGTGCCAGCTCACTCGGTGCAACTAATGAAAAACTGTTTTTT
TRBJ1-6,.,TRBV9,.,CASSGGRYNSPLHF,TGTGCCAGCAGCGGGGGCAGGTACAATTCACCCCTCCACTTT
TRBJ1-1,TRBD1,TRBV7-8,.,CASSLTGGRTEAFF,TGTGCCAGCAGCTTGACAGGGGGCAGGACTGAAGCTTTCTTT
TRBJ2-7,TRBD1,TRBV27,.,CASSFQGTGHEQYF,TGTGCCAGCAGTTTCCAGGGGACAGGGCACGAGCAGTACTTC
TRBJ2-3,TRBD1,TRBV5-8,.,CASSLRGPSTDTQYF,TGTGCCAGCAGCCTCAGGGGGCCGAGCACAGATACGCAGTATTTT
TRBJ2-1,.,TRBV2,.,CASSYNNEQFF,TGTGCCAGCAGTTACAACAATGAGCAGTTCTTC
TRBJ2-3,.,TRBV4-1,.,CASSPSPGQGFDTQYF,TGCGCCAGCAGCCCCTCACCCGGGCAGGGGTTCGATACGCAGTATTTT
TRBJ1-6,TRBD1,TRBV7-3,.,CASSLGAGGNSPLHF,TGTGCCAGCAGCTTAGGGGCAGGGGGGAATTCACCCCTCCACTTT
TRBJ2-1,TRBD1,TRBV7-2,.,CASSISQGAYNEQFF,TGTGCCAGCAGCATCTCACAGGGGGCTTACAATGAGCAGTTCTTC
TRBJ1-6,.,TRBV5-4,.,CASSSFHRDSPLHF,TGTGCCAGCAGCTCGTTCCACAGGGATTCACCCCTCCACTTT
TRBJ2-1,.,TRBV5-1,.,CASSLGRLGSTYNEQFF,TGCGCCAGCAGCTTGGGCCGCTTGGGGAGTACTTACAATGAGCAGTTCTTC
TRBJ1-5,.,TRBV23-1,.,CASSPFKGRRAVDSNQPQHF,TGCGCCAGCAGTCCCTTCAAGGGCAGGAGGGCTGTGGATAGCAATCAGCCCCAGCATTTT
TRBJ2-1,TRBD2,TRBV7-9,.,CASSLERTSGGAWNEQFF,TGTGCCAGCAGCTTAGAAAGGACTAGCGGGGGGGCCTGGAATGAGCAGTTCTTC
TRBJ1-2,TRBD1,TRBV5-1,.,CASSTTGGAHGYTF,TGCGCCAGCAGCACTACAGGGGGCGCCCATGGCTACACCTTC
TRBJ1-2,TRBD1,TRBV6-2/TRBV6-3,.,CASSEGQGYGYTF,TGTGCCAGCAGCGAGGGACAGGGCTATGGCTACACCTTC
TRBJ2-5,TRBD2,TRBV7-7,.,CASSLAGPYQETQYF,TGTGCTAGCAGCTTAGCGGGGCCGTACCAAGAGACCCAGTACTTC
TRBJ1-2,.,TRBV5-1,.,CASSYSDRGYTF,TGCGCCAGCAGCTACTCCGATCGTGGCTACACCTTC
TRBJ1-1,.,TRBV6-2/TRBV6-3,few,CASSPAGGANTEAFF,TGTGCCAGCAGTCCCGCGGGAGGGGCGAACACTGAAGCTTTCTTT
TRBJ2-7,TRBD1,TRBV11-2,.,CASSVAGTGSYEQYF,TGTGCCAGCAGCGTGGCAGGGACAGGGTCCTACGAGCAGTACTTC
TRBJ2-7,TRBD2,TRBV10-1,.,CASSESSSGTYEQYF,TGCGCCAGCAGTGAGTCGTCTAGCGGTACCTACGAGCAGTACTTC
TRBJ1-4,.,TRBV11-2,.,CASSPAGATNEKLFF,TGTGCCAGCAGCCCCGCGGGGGCAACTAATGAAAAACTGTTTTTT
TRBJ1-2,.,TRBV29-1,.,CSVAVLTENYGYTF,TGCAGCGTTGCCGTTTTGACAGAGAACTATGGCTACACCTTC
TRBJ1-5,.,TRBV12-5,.,CASGLPGNYSNQPQHF,TGTGCTAGTGGTTTGCCAGGGAATTATAGCAATCAGCCCCAGCATTTT
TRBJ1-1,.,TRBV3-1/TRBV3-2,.,CASSQSAEAFF,TGTGCCAGCAGCCAATCCGCTGAAGCTTTCTTT
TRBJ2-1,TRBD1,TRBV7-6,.,CASSLAAGGASYNEQFF,TGTGCCAGCAGCTTAGCAGCAGGGGGCGCCTCCTACAATGAGCAGTTCTTC
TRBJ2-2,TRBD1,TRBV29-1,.,CSVTGGTGELFF,TGCAGCGTGACAGGGGGGACCGGGGAGCTGTTTTTT
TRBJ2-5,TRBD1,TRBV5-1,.,CASSLDGTGKETQYF,TGCGCCAGCAGCTTGGACGGGACAGGAAAAGAGACCCAGTACTTC
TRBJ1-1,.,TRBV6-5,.,CASSQQGSRTEAFF,TGTGCCAGCAGTCAACAGGGATCGAGGACTGAAGCTTTCTTT
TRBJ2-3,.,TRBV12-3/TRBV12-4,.,CASSSRVGTQYF,TGTGCCAGCAGCTCCAGGGTAGGGACGCAGTATTTT
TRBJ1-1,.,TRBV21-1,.,CASSPRTTGSTEAFF,TGTGCCAGCAGCCCCCGGACGACAGGAAGCACTGAAGCTTTCTTT
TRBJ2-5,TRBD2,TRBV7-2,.,CASSLSAGEGTQYF,TGTGCCAGCAGCCTATCAGCGGGGGAGGGGACCCAGTACTTC
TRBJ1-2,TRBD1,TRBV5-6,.,CASSLPPGGESFGYTF,TGTGCCAGCAGCTTGCCGCCAGGGGGTGAGTCGTTTGGCTACACCTTC
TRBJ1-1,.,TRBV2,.,CASTPDINTEAFF,TGTGCCAGCACCCCGGACATAAACACTGAAGCTTTCTTT
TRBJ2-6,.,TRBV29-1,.,CSAKIPGEAGANVLTF,TGCAGCGCCAAGATCCCCGGGGAGGCTGGGGCCAACGTCCTGACTTTC